A single sample gave rise to the 27 T cell receptor beta chains below, sequenced in a study of blood T cell repertoires in COVID-19. TCRdb's copy holds only in-frame clones and misses some; the assay was immunoSEQ multiplex PCR. The sample yields approximately 150,000 clones, around 81% seen once. Sequencing was done on a sample of peripheral blood. These receptors were taken from a man in his sixties with active or convalescent COVID-19.

J is TRBJ2-7 and V is TRBV10-3; D unclear. CDR1 is ENHRY and CDR2 is SYGVKD in the germline V gene. The CDR3 runs to 11 residues. The V end lost 4 bases, the J end lost 2 bases, and 3 bases lay between the germline ends. The CDR3 loop reads CAISGAYEQYF. For the CDR3, the DNA is TGTGCCATCAGTGGAGCCTACGAGCAGTACTTC.

The V gene is TRBV15, the J gene TRBJ2-7, with 8 bases matching TRBD1. V gave up 5 bases and J gave up 7 bases; unmatched junction bases: 10. In germline, CDR1 is LNHNV, CDR2 YYDKDF (reference sequence). This CDR3 is built from 14 residues. As DNA, the CDR3 is TGTGCCACCAGCCCCCGACAGGGGATGGAAGAGCAGTACTTC. Its translation is CATSPRQGMEEQYF.

The V call is TRBV6-1, the J call TRBJ1-6; 7 positions agree with TRBD1. V shed 2 bases and J 9 bases; nucleotides not matched to a gene: 4. Germline V gene lookup returns CDR1 MNHNS and CDR2 SASEGT. The CDR3 runs to 14 residues. The CDR3 DNA reads as TGTGCCAGCAGTGAACTAGGGGGCGGTTCACCCCTCCACTTT. Translation: CASSELGGGSPLHF.

The chain recombines TRBV5-6 with TRBJ2-7, with a tentative D call TRBD1 (5 bases). The CDR3 totals 15 residues. The germline gives CDR1 SGHDT, CDR2 YYEEEE. Trimming removed 6 bases at V and 4 bases at J, with 20 bases between. The CDR3 here is CASNVWTRKGYEQYF. The CDR3 DNA sequence: TGTGCCAGCAACGTATGGACCCGCAAGGGGTACGAGCAGTACTTC. The full variable domain, with the rest looked up from reference TRBV5-6 and TRBJ2-7, is DAGVTQSPTHLIKTRGQQVTLRCSPKSGHDTVSWYQQALGQGPQFIFQYYEEEERQRGNFPDRFSGHQFPNYSSELNVNALLLGDSALYLCASNVWTRKGYEQYFGPGTRLTVT.

This clone turned up a few times. V and J are TRBV18 and TRBJ1-4, with TRBD1 as a possible D gene (6 bases). CDR3 length: 13 residues. The V end was cut by 4 bases, the J end by 7 bases, with 10 bases between. Germline V lookup: CDR1 KGHSH, CDR2 LQKENI. CDR3 amino acids: CASSRGQTEKLFF. The CDR3 DNA reads TGTGCCAGCTCACGCGGACAGACTGAAAAACTGTTTTTT.

This clone occurred once. The V and J genes are TRBV15 and TRBJ2-5; 7 bases align to TRBD1. CDR3 size: 14 residues. Germline values: CDR1 LNHNV, CDR2 YYDKDF (reference sequence). V dropped 4 bases and J dropped 5; count of bases not matched to a gene: 7. The CDR3 DNA follows: TGTGCCACCAGCAACCGGGACAGCGGCGAGACCCAGTACTTC. Protein product: CATSNRDSGETQYF.

The genes are TRBV7-9 and TRBJ2-2, with D perhaps TRBD1 (5 bases). Trimming left V 5 bases short and J 0 bases short, with 10 bases between. CDR3 length: 15 residues. The V gene's germline CDR1 is SEHNR and CDR2 FQNEAQ (reference sequence). The CDR3 protein is CASSRQGANTGELFF. In DNA form, the CDR3 reads TGTGCCAGCAGCCGGCAGGGCGCGAACACCGGGGAGCTGTTTTTT.

This clone came up once. Additional DNA sequences in this sample encode the identical CDR3. The chain is built from TRBV9 and TRBJ2-2; TRBD2 might be the D (6 bases). This CDR3 is 15 amino acids long. The V end lost 0 bases, the J end lost 5 bases, and 11 bases lay between the germline ends. Germline-derived CDR1 and CDR2 are SGDLS and YYNGEE. The CDR3 region has the DNA TGTGCCAGCAGCGTAGGGCAGGAGGGAACCGGGGAGCTGTTTTTT. Residues: CASSVGQEGTGELFF.

The table lists this clone with a few counts. This chain connects TRBV3-1 (or the pseudogene TRBV3-2) to TRBJ2-1, with D perhaps matching TRBD1 (5 bases). Germline V gene data show CDR1 as LGHDT and CDR2 as YNNKEL (reference sequence). This CDR3 comprises 12 residues. V was pared by 4 bases and J by 9 bases, with 10 bases between. The CDR3 reads CASSLGEGEQFF. The CDR3 DNA reads as TGTGCCAGCAGCCTAGGGGAAGGTGAGCAGTTCTTC.

J is TRBJ2-3 and V is TRBV5-8; TRBD2 matches 13 bases. Germline V CDR1 and CDR2: SGHTS, YDEGEE. The J segment lost 0 bases and the V segment lost 5 bases, leaving 6 bases of the junction unmatched. The CDR3 is 17 residues long. This chain's CDR3 is CASRWAGLAGSTDTQYF. The CDR3, as DNA: TGTGCCAGCAGATGGGCGGGACTAGCGGGAAGCACAGATACGCAGTATTTT.

This chain links TRBV6-1 with TRBJ1-5; D is unresolved. Trimming took off 3 bases at V and 2 bases at J, with 8 bases between the two ends. The CDR3 is 14 amino acids. CDR1 MNHNS and CDR2 SASEGT come from the germline V gene. The CDR3 loop is CASSERAGNQPQHF. The CDR3 region has the DNA TGTGCCAGCAGTGAGAGGGCAGGCAATCAGCCCCAGCATTTT.

This chain connects TRBV28 to TRBJ2-7; TRBD2 aligns across 12 bases. The CDR3 has 15 amino acids. Looked up from germline, CDR1 is MDHEN and CDR2 is SYDVKM. V was clipped by 5 bases and J by 4 bases; unmatched bases: 6. CDR3 region: CASSPSSGRGYEQYF. CDR3 nucleotide sequence: TGTGCCAGCAGTCCTTCTAGCGGGAGGGGATACGAGCAGTACTTC.

CDR3 coding DNA: TGTGCCAGCAGTGAGGGTCCCCATGGCTACACCTTC. It encodes CASSEGPHGYTF. This chain connects TRBV27 to TRBJ1-2; unclear D gene. CDR1 and CDR2 from the germline V gene are MNHEY and SMNVEV (reference sequence). The CDR3 loop spans 12 amino acids. V lost 5 bases, J lost 6 bases, and 10 bases lay in between.

The chain uses TRBV5-6 and TRBJ2-1; 16 nucleotides match TRBD2. This CDR3 spans 17 amino acids. CDR1 and CDR2 (germline): SGHDT, YYEEEE. V dropped 4 bases and J dropped 3; count of bases not matched to a gene: 4. The DNA for the CDR3 is TGTGCCAGCAGCCTGGGACTAGCGGGAGGGTACTACAATGAGCAGTTCTTC. This encodes CASSLGLAGGYYNEQFF.

The V call is TRBV19, the J call TRBJ2-5; D possibly corresponds to TRBD1 (6 bases). Germline V gives CDR1 LNHDA, CDR2 SQIVND (reference sequence). The CDR3 has 14 residues. V lost 6 bases, J lost 2 bases, and 13 bases lay in between. The CDR3 DNA is TGTGCCAGTAGCTGGACCGGGACACAAGAGACCCAGTACTTC. It specifies CASSWTGTQETQYF.

J is TRBJ1-4 and V is TRBV29-1; D ambiguous. The V end was cut by 4 bases, the J end by 7 bases, with 7 bases between. The CDR3 sequence is 11 residues long. The germline V gene encodes CDR1 SQVTM and CDR2 ANQGSEA. CDR3 amino acids: CSVGATEKLFF. CDR3 nucleotide sequence: TGCAGCGTTGGAGCAACTGAAAAACTGTTTTTT.

This clone has only one observation. This rearrangement joins TRBV14 to TRBJ1-4; 7 nucleotides align to TRBD1. Germline V lookup: CDR1 SGHDN, CDR2 FVKESK. V shed 6 bases, J shed 8 bases, and the junction held 3 bases outside the gene matches. The CDR3 runs to 12 residues. In DNA form, the CDR3 reads TGTGCCAGCAGTCGACAGGGCGAAAAACTGTTTTTT. The encoded protein is CASSRQGEKLFF.

V and J are TRBV11-2 and TRBJ2-1, with 8 bases aligning to TRBD1. Germline V gives CDR1 SGHAT, CDR2 FQNNGV. CDR3 length: 16 amino acids. The V and J ends lost 1 base and 4 bases, in that order; junction bases with no gene match: 6. CDR3 in amino acids: CASSLGTGGLYNEQFF. The CDR3 region has the DNA TGTGCCAGCAGCTTAGGTACAGGGGGTCTATACAATGAGCAGTTCTTC.

The V call is TRBV5-6, the J call TRBJ1-2, with D possibly matching TRBD1 (5 bases). Germline CDR1 reads SGHDT; CDR2 reads YYEEEE. The CDR3 extends over 14 amino acids. V lost 1 base and J 2 bases, leaving 9 bases between the germline ends. The CDR3 here is CASSLIQANYGYTF. In nucleotides, the CDR3 is TGTGCCAGCAGCTTGATACAGGCCAACTATGGCTACACCTTC.

The J gene is TRBJ2-7, the V gene TRBV19; D not certain. In germline, CDR1 is LNHDA, CDR2 SQIVND (reference sequence). The CDR3 consists of 14 residues. V lost 4 bases, J lost 2 bases, and 12 bases lay in between. CDR3 protein: CASSTVGGTYEQYF. The CDR3 coding sequence is TGTGCCAGTAGTACGGTTGGCGGCACCTACGAGCAGTACTTC.

The V call is TRBV15, the J call TRBJ1-1; unclear D gene. Trimming removed 0 bases at V and 6 bases at J, with 11 bases between. The CDR3 runs 14 residues. Germline assignment: CDR1 LNHNV and CDR2 YYDKDF (reference sequence). Here the CDR3 reads CATSRDRTPPEAFF. Written as DNA, the CDR3 is TGTGCCACCAGCAGAGATCGTACACCACCTGAAGCTTTCTTT.

The J gene is TRBJ1-1, the V gene TRBV7-8, with 11 positions matching TRBD1. Germline CDR1 SGHVS, CDR2 FQNEAQ. The CDR3 is made up of 17 amino acids. The V and J ends lost 7 bases and 0 bases, in that order; junction bases with no gene match: 10. The CDR3 DNA reads as TGTGCCAGCAAACCGGGACAGGGGGATTTTTTGAACACTGAAGCTTTCTTT. It encodes CASKPGQGDFLNTEAFF.

Comment on this clone: The sample contains more than one DNA sequence encoding this CDR3. V usage is TRBV2 and J usage is TRBJ1-6; D perhaps matches TRBD1 (5 bases). Trimming took 8 bases from V and 6 from J, leaving 11 bases between them. This CDR3 contains 13 residues. Germline V CDR1 and CDR2: SNHLY, FYNNEI. The CDR3 loop is CASRGGFNSPLHF. In nucleotides, the CDR3 is TGTGCCAGCCGGGGGGGATTTAATTCACCCCTCCACTTT.

The genes are TRBV19 and TRBJ2-7, with D possibly matching TRBD1 (6 bases). Deletions cut 5 bases from V and 5 bases from J, with 10 bases between. This CDR3 is built from 12 residues. The V gene's germline CDR1 is LNHDA and CDR2 SQIVND (reference sequence). CDR3 sequence reads: CASSEAGDEQYF. CDR3 DNA sequence: TGTGCCAGTAGTGAGGCAGGGGACGAGCAGTACTTC.

The chain links TRBV7-8 to TRBJ1-4; 8 bases are a match to TRBD1. The CDR3 covers 15 residues. From germline, CDR1 is SGHVS and CDR2 FQNEAQ. With 1 base clipped from V and 5 bases from J, the junction kept 3 bases outside the gene matches. CDR3 in DNA: TGTGCCAGCAGCTTAGGGGACAGGTCGAATGAAAAACTGTTTTTT. Translated, it gives CASSLGDRSNEKLFF. Supplemented by reference TRBV7-8 and TRBJ1-4, the full variable domain reads GAGVSQSPRYKVAKRGQDVALRCDPISGHVSLFWYQQALGQGPEFLTYFQNEAQLDKSGLPSDRFFAERPEGSVSTLKIQRTQQEDSAVYLCASSLGDRSNEKLFFGSGTQLSVL.

The chain uses TRBV6-2 or TRBV6-3 and TRBJ2-1; no clear D gene. The V end lost 6 bases, the J end lost 0 bases, and 18 bases lay between the germline ends. CDR1 MNHEY and CDR2 SVGEGT come from the germline V gene. The length of the CDR3 is 17 residues. The CDR3 here is CASSASVGLGSYNEQFF. CDR3 in DNA: TGTGCCAGCAGCGCCTCGGTCGGTCTCGGCTCCTACAATGAGCAGTTCTTC.

The V gene is TRBV9, the J gene TRBJ2-3; TRBD2 matches at 10 bases. The CDR3 contains 15 residues. V shed 2 bases, J shed 3 bases, and the junction held 3 bases outside the gene matches. The germline CDR1 and CDR2 sequences are SGDLS and YYNGEE. The CDR3 loop is CASSVSGGATDTQYF. The CDR3 DNA is TGTGCCAGCAGCGTGAGCGGGGGGGCAACAGATACGCAGTATTTT.